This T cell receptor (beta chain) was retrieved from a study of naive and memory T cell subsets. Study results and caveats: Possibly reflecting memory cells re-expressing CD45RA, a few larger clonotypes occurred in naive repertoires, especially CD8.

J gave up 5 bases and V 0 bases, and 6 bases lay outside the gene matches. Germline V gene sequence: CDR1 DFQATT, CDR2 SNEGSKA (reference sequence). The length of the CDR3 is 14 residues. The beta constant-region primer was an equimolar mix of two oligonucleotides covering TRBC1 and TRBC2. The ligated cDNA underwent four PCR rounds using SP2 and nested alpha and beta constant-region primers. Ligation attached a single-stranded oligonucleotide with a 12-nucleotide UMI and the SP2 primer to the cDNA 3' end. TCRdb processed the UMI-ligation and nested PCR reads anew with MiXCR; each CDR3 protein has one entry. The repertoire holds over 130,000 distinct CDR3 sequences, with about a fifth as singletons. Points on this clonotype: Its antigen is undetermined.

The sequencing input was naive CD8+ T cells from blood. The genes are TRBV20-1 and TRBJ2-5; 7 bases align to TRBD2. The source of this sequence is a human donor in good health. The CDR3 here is CSARDREALETQYF. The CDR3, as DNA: TGCAGTGCTAGAGATCGGGAGGCCTTGGAGACCCAGTACTTC.